The rows below give T cell receptor beta chains drawn from one sample of a study of identical twins. TCRdb reanalysed the 5' RACE reads using MiXCR and keeps one entry per CDR3 protein. The repertoire includes 250,000 to 350,000 distinct CDR3 sequences, roughly 10% of them detected once, and roughly 6.8% sits in the top ten. Another study also made use of these data, one on yellow fever vaccine responses in identical twins.

Input material: CD8+ T cells sorted from blood. These TCRs come from a woman younger than 35 in good health. CDR3s leave out the opening cysteine and the closing phenylalanine or tryptophan. Fields, in order: V gene, J gene, CDR3 protein.

>TRBV29-1|TRBJ1-1
SVWTGIEAF
>TRBV5-1|TRBJ2-2
ASNPGQANTGELF
>TRBV9|TRBJ2-2
ASSGSGRAERRELF
>TRBV20-1|TRBJ2-1
SVPIGVVLF
>TRBV4-3|TRBJ2-3
ASSQDKGSDISTDTQY
>TRBV5-1|TRBJ2-1
ASSLEGGANEQF
>TRBV30|TRBJ1-6
AWSVATLNSPLH
>TRBV2|TRBJ2-1
ASSAYEEDSPDNEQF
>TRBV5-6|TRBJ2-2
ASSLAGVLAGDTGELF
>TRBV4-3|TRBJ2-1
ASGLRLDNEQF
>TRBV6-1|TRBJ2-5
ASSPRPGGPLGTQY
>TRBV7-9|TRBJ2-5
ASSWEVGTSY
>TRBV2|TRBJ2-7
ASSGHPSLSSYEQY
>TRBV29-1|TRBJ2-4
SVPGRENIQY
>TRBV2|TRBJ2-1
ASQTSGAYNEQF
>TRBV15|TRBJ2-2
ATSSGQTDTGELF